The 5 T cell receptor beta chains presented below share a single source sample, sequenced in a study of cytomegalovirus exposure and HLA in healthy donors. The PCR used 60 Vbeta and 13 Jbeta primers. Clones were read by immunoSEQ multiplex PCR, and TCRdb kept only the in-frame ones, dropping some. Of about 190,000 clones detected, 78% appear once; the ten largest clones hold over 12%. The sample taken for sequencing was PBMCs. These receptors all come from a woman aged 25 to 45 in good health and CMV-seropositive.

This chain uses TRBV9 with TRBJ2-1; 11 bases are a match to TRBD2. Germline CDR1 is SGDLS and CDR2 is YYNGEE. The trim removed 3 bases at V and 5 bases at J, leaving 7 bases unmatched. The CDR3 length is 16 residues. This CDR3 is CASSGQLAGGHNEQFF. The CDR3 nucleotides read TGTGCCAGCAGCGGGCAATTAGCGGGAGGGCACAATGAGCAGTTCTTC.

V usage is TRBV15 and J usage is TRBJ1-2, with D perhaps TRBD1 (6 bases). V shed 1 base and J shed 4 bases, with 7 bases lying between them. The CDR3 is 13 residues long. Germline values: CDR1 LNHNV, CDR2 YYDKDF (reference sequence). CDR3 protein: CATSRGTVYGYTF. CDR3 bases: TGTGCCACCAGCAGAGGGACAGTCTATGGCTACACCTTC.

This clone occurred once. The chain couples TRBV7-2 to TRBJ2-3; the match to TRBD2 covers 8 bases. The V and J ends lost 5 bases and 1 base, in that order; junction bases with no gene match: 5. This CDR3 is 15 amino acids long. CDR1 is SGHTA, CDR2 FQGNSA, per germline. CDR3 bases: TGTGCCAGCAGCCATAGCGGGGCTGGCACAGATACGCAGTATTTT. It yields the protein CASSHSGAGTDTQYF.

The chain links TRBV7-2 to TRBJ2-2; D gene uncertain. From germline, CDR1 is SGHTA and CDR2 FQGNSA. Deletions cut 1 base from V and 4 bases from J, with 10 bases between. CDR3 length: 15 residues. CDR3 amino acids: CASSLEWHLTGELFF. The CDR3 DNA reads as TGTGCCAGCAGCTTAGAGTGGCACCTCACCGGGGAGCTGTTTTTT.

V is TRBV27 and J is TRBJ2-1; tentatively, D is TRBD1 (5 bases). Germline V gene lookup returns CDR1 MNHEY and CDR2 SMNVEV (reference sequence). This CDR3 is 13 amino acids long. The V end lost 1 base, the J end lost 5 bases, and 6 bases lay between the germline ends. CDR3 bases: TGTGCCAGCAGTTTATTGACAGACAATGAGCAGTTCTTC. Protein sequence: CASSLLTDNEQFF.